This T cell receptor beta chain emerged from a study of blood T cell repertoires in COVID-19. Study summary: The samples span acute and convalescent COVID-19 from the United States, Italy and Spain. Nucleic acid was either cDNA or gDNA, and it came from T cells, B-cell-depleted T cells, or PBMCs.

Generated by immunoSEQ multiplex PCR, the TCRdb table keeps only in-frame clones and is missing some. Found here are 150,000 to 190,000 clones, over 60% of them singletons; the top ten hold about 3.8%. There are 15 residues in the CDR3. The germline gives CDR1 MNHNS, CDR2 SASEGT. Trimming removed 2 bases at V and 2 bases at J, with 12 bases between. The specimen sequenced was peripheral blood. The clonotype comes from a woman of 80 years or more with acute or convalescent COVID-19. The V gene is TRBV6-1, the J gene TRBJ1-2; tentatively, D is TRBD1 (5 bases). As DNA, the CDR3 is TGTGCCAGCAGTGAACCGGGGGGGAACAACTATGGCTACACCTTC. Translation gives CASSEPGGNNYGYTF.